This TCR beta chain was observed in a study of control samples from healthy donors and cancer patients. This CDR3 is built from 14 residues. CDR1 and CDR2 from the germline V gene are MNHEY and SVGAGI. The ends lost 2 bases at V and 5 bases at J; junction bases unmatched: 2. Here immunoSEQ multiplex PCR was the method, and the copy in TCRdb shows in-frame clones only, minus some. There are 130,000 to 150,000 clones in the sample; over 90% occur only once, and over 12% lies in the top ten. The sequencing input was PBMCs. The chain uses TRBV6-5 and TRBJ1-4; 7 positions match TRBD1. This TCR was recovered from a man between 60 and 75 years old with colorectal cancer. CDR3 protein: CASSYGTENEKLFF. Here the CDR3 DNA reads TGTGCCAGCAGTTACGGGACAGAGAATGAAAAACTGTTTTTT.